The clone carrying this T cell receptor beta chain was observed at least ten times. No antigen is known for it. TCRdb re-called the 5' RACE reads with MiXCR, one entry per CDR3 protein. The table has some 600,000 distinct CDR3 sequences, roughly 7.2% seen once. This record belongs to a study of identical twins. General study results and limits: The authors noted that invariant MAIT and iNKT cells could partly confound zero-insertion analyses. The abundant beta clonotypes from cord blood had fewer insertions, and memory repertoires had none of this.

This same sample was also part of a study on yellow fever vaccine responses in identical twins.

The sample was PBMCs. This clonotype was sampled from a woman aged 18-29 years in good health.

CDR3 sequence reads: CASRERTSGLQFF. CDR3 sequence (DNA): TGTGCCAGCAGGGAGCGCACTAGCGGGCTTCAGTTCTTC. The chain carries TRBV12-3 or TRBV12-4 and TRBJ2-1; TRBD2 aligns across 9 bases. Trimming cost V 6 bases and J 13 bases; bases outside gene matches: 10. This CDR3 is 13 amino acids long.